What follows describes a single TCR beta chain. The specificity of this receptor is unknown. No base quality information exists; no much larger clone differs at one position. Library construction relied on the immunoSEQ multiplex PCR assay. For the multiplex PCR, a mixture combining 60 forward primers for TCR Vbeta segments and 13 reverse primers for TCR Jbeta segments was used. Amplification of the CDR3 region of rearranged TCR beta genes was performed with a multiplex PCR assay on genomic DNA. On the Illumina HiSeq System, the amplified TCR beta libraries were sequenced as 87-base-pair reads. Per the original workflow: A later analysis counted some 80 million unique TCR beta chains across the 650 to 800 repertoires, and some 11 million of these chains were shared by at least two donors. To remove PCR and sequencing errors, raw reads were error-corrected and collapsed into unique sequences using a nearest-neighbor algorithm that merged closely related sequences. CDR3 sequences were aligned to IMGT reference sequences to assign V, D and J gene segments. Each retained sequence needed at least a six-nucleotide match to both a V gene segment and a J gene segment. A rearrangement was called productive if the CDR3 had no stop codons and remained in frame with V and J, and every other rearrangement was called non-productive. CDR3 was defined according to IMGT convention as the region running from the second conserved V-encoded cysteine to the conserved J-encoded phenylalanine. The earlier analysis of about 530 of the donors excluded any sequence lacking an unambiguous match to a single V gene segment. An earlier analysis of almost 600 of the donors classified V segments as functional when productive rearrangements were above 56.7% and as segregating when the standard deviation between donors was above 5%. A statistical classification framework was built for diagnosing cytomegalovirus status from the catalog of TCR beta chain sequences. A later analysis assigned V and J genes by comparing TCR nucleotide sequences with IMGT/GENE-DB human TR gene sequences. In a later analysis, CDR3 sequences and most-parsimonious VDJ recombination scenarios were assigned using the TCRdist pipeline. In a later analysis, each TCR beta chain was defined by its CDR3 amino acid sequence together with its V-gene family, and reads without a unique V-gene family were excluded. A later analysis removed over 500 highly shared, low-generation-probability nucleotide sequences to deal with suspected cross-contamination and a sequencing artifact. For each public chain, a later analysis derived a clonal expansion index from normalized ranks of inferred template counts within each repertoire. Generation probabilities in a later analysis came from a VDJ recombination model fitted to out-of-frame rearrangements, and those results were checked against IGoR. In a later analysis, TCR-TCR, TCR-HLA and TCR-CMV co-occurrence was scored with hypergeometric tests, and a repertoire-size bias correction was applied to TCR pairs. False discovery rates were estimated in a later analysis by permuting HLA or CMV assignments 20 times. In a later analysis, co-occurring TCRs were grouped using DBSCAN, and TCRdist sequence similarity was added for clustering within HLA-allele-positive subsets. Repertoires with fewer than 30,000 or more than 120,000 public chains, plus five repertoires with anomalous nucleotide sharing, were excluded from co-occurrence clustering. As stored in TCRdb, this immuneACCESS dataset retains in-frame rearrangements with V and J assigned. A fraction of the clones does not appear; measured against another copy, unresolved V genes explain less than half of the discrepancy, and the remainder lacks a known reason. V and J calls plus clone size are reproduced from that table; the DNA served to infer D and trimming. This sample lists about 170,000 clones; 78% were detected once. The ten largest clones add up to under 15% of the sample.

This specimen comes from a study of cytomegalovirus exposure and HLA in healthy donors listed by TCRdb under 2017. At the level of the whole study: An earlier analysis of several hundred of the donors reported 276 Gb of sequence data and 117 million unique TCR beta sequences obtained from some 200 million T cells. Approximately 300 gigabases of sequencing data and 70 million to 95 million unique TCR sequences made up an early release that covered under 750 HLA-typed donors. Among the roughly 430 genotyped donors, around 81% belonged to the genetic ancestry cluster associated with self-reported Caucasian donors. The study aimed to test whether signatures of past pathogen exposure could be identified by cataloging public T cell receptors. The T cell repertoires of under 700 subjects were profiled by immunosequencing and related to cytomegalovirus serostatus. In addition to the first cohort of 666 subjects, a separate validation cohort of 120 different subjects was used. To predict cytomegalovirus infection status, the study combined high-throughput TCR immunosequencing, statistical association of individual TCRs with disease status, and machine learning. A later analysis re-analyzed previously published TCR beta repertoires from approximately 670 donors and added high-resolution HLA genotyping to study TCR occurrence patterns. In the later analysis, no new phenotypic data were used to find candidate immune exposures; instead, reliance was placed on TCR beta sequences and their occurrence across donors. In an earlier analysis of more than 550 of the donors, high-throughput TCR beta sequencing was used to judge whether each TCR beta V gene segment behaved as functional or pseudogenic. Donor age, sex, ethnicity and CMV serostatus were collected together with the repertoire data. A later genetic analysis used genome-wide SNP genotypes for about three fifths of the 666 donors, treating that subset as a discovery cohort. All discovery cohort repertoires had been generated on a single sequencing platform. Both class I and class II loci were covered by HLA typing, at four-digit resolution. Typing coverage varied by locus: roughly 620-640 donors for A, B, C, DRB1 and DQB1; more than 500 for DQA1; over 600 for DPA1; more than 450 for DPB1. Roughly 5 DR-DQ haplotypes were handled as single units for association and clustering, since linkage in the cohort was strong. Among around 400 genotyped donors of the cohort, an average of around 240,000 unique TCR beta nucleotide sequences were sequenced per donor, roughly 20% of them non-productive. The research as a whole found: In a later analysis, the rate of TCR association differed among HLA loci, with DRB1 alleles having the most associated TCRs and HLA-C alleles having the fewest. The authors suggested that the approach could potentially be extended to other disease states and immunological phenotypes. When HLA alleles, especially DR and DQ, strongly co-occurred, TCR associations were difficult to assign to individual alleles. A later genetic analysis associated a missense DCLRE1C variant with V-gene and J-gene trimming of TCR beta chains, and an independent cohort replicated the association. Three of the identified cytomegalovirus-associated TCR beta chains were confirmed in vitro to be specific for cytomegalovirus antigens. According to a later analysis, parvovirus B19, influenza, CMV and Epstein-Barr virus appeared linked to several top co-occurrence clusters. A later analysis found that HLA-associated TCR beta chains were more clonally expanded and had lower generation probabilities than equally common non-associated chains. A cluster of highly shared sequence variants was judged likely to represent a technical artifact of the sequencing pipeline. Because counts were too low, about 18 rarely observed V segments, including chromosome 9 orphons, were excluded from the earlier analysis of 587 of the donors. The study gave a list of about 160 TCR beta chains associated with cytomegalovirus. Presence/absence analyses assumed roughly uniform sequencing depth across donors, an assumption that may not hold. In an earlier analysis of some 550 of the donors, most TCR beta V segments were observed in productive rearrangements about 90% or about 30% of the time, broadly matching IMGT annotations. In both the original and validation cohorts, the classifier was reported to diagnose cytomegalovirus status with high specificity and sensitivity. A later genetic analysis reported fewer N-insertions in productive TCRs among donors in an Asian-associated ancestry cluster than the roughly 700-donor mean. Linkage disequilibrium might explain the correlated functional status among segregating V segments, but an unknown experimental factor could not be excluded. Only TCR beta chains were sequenced in this cohort, and the absence of alpha or paired-chain data limited detectable features. CMV serostatus was the only immune exposure information available for the cohort. A further reported finding was that TCR beta sequences accurately predicted the HLA-A and HLA-B alleles for most subjects in the first cohort. Because HLA typing was unavailable for some donors at each locus, only the typed subset was used in association tests. At a false discovery rate of 0.05, a later analysis linked some 18,000 TCR beta sequences to specific HLA alleles. While some public TCRs were present in many individuals, most TCR sequences turned up only very rarely across donors. A later analysis found that most CMV-associated TCR beta chains appeared HLA-restricted, with HLA associations seemingly driven largely by CMV exposure.

In total, roughly 670 healthy bone marrow donors made up the cohort. At the time of sampling, every cohort member was nominally healthy, though immune exposures that went unrecorded were likely present. The donor was CMV seropositive and belonged to the group of 250 to 350 seropositive cohort members. Every donor gave a peripheral blood sample, and the peripheral blood mononuclear cells from that sample were used for TCR beta sequencing. The Qiagen DNeasy Blood Extraction Kit was used to extract genomic DNA from the blood cell samples. Sequencing was carried out using PBMCs. The receptor's source is a woman aged 45-65 years in good health and CMV-seropositive.

The CDR3 protein: CASSEAAGTSYGYTF. Read as DNA, the sequence is TGTGCCAGCAGTGAAGCCGCGGGGACGTCCTATGGCTACACCTTC. Here the chain combines TRBV25-1 and TRBJ1-2; TRBD1 is possibly the D segment (5 matching bases). Between the V and J ends, shortened by 2 bases and 4 bases respectively, the junction contains 14 bases. From the germline V gene, CDR1 is MGHDK and CDR2 is SYGVNS. The CDR3 runs 15 residues from the cysteine to the phenylalanine. CDR3 DNA is the only sequence kept; it has 45 bases, read in frame from the first base.